The next 20 T cell receptor beta chains were all read from a single sample in a study of T cells in Graves' hyperthyroidism and ophthalmopathy. Regions amplified from RNA transcripts were the TCR beta CDR3 regions. TCR CDR3 underwent first-round RT-PCR with the HTBI primer set. MiXCR, applied by TCRdb to the multiplex PCR reads, yields one record per CDR3 protein. Of around 610,000 distinct CDR3 sequences detected, roughly 15% appear once; the ten largest clones hold over 3.5%. The material sequenced was blood. The receptors shown here come from a woman in her 40s with Graves' ophthalmopathy.

This clonotype was recorded a few times. V gene TRBV20-1 combines with J gene TRBJ1-5; D is perhaps TRBD1 (6 bases). Trimming pared 4 bases from V and 4 bases from J, leaving 11 bases between. This CDR3 region has 13 residues. Germline V lookup: CDR1 DFQATT, CDR2 SNEGSKA (reference sequence). Written as DNA, the CDR3 is TGCAGTGCTAATGGACAGTCTAATCAGCCCCAGCATTTT. Encoded protein: CSANGQSNQPQHF.

Many counts were recorded for this clonotype. The V and J genes are TRBV19 and TRBJ1-2; no definite D call. V was shortened by 9 bases and J by 4 bases, with 9 bases between the two germline ends. The CDR3 is 11 residues long. Germline assignment: CDR1 LNHDA and CDR2 SQIVND (reference sequence). The CDR3 loop reads CASYSLYGYTF. CDR3 bases: TGTGCCAGCTACTCGCTCTATGGCTACACCTTC.

At least ten counts were recorded for this clonotype. The V call is TRBV19, the J call TRBJ2-5; D gene uncertain. Germline V gene sequence: CDR1 LNHDA, CDR2 SQIVND (reference sequence). V lost 10 bases and J lost 2, with 14 bases in between. The CDR3 loop spans 13 amino acids. This CDR3 reads CATASTSQETQYF. In DNA, the CDR3 is TGTGCCACAGCGTCGACATCACAAGAGACCCAGTACTTC.

The rearrangement uses TRBV6-2 or TRBV6-3 and TRBJ2-7; no firm D call. Trimming stripped 8 bases from V and 2 bases from J, with 10 bases between. The CDR3 is 12 residues long. Per germline, CDR1 MNHEY and CDR2 SVGEGT. For the CDR3, the DNA is TGTGCCAGCGGCGACACTGCCTACGAGCAGTACTTC. Protein product: CASGDTAYEQYF.

This clonotype has ten or more counts. The chain links TRBV29-1 to TRBJ2-7; 7 bases fit TRBD1. The ends lost 4 bases at V and 2 bases at J; junction bases unmatched: 2. From germline, CDR1 is SQVTM and CDR2 ANQGSEA. The CDR3 runs to 12 residues. The CDR3 protein is CSVAGQTYEQYF. As DNA, the CDR3 is TGCAGCGTTGCGGGACAGACCTACGAGCAGTACTTC.

This clonotype has ten or more counts. The chain links TRBV7-2 to TRBJ1-2; TRBD1 matches 9 bases. V trimming: 4 bases; J trimming: 7 bases; junction bases outside the gene matches: 7. CDR3 length: 14 amino acids. Germline CDR1 is SGHTA and CDR2 is FQGNSA. The chain's CDR3 is CASSWDRAQGGYTF. The CDR3 nucleotides read TGTGCCAGCAGCTGGGACAGGGCCCAGGGTGGCTACACCTTC.

CDR3 DNA: TGTGCCAGTAGTATACTATTGAGGAATCAGCCCCAGCATTTT. It translates to CASSILLRNQPQHF. V and J are TRBV19 and TRBJ1-5; D remains unclear. This CDR3 comprises 14 residues. V was shortened by 2 bases and J by 4 bases, with 9 bases between the two germline ends. Germline V CDR1 and CDR2: LNHDA, SQIVND (reference sequence).

In its sample, this clonotype was seen many times. This chain connects TRBV7-6 to TRBJ1-3; possibly TRBD1 for D (5 bases). The length of the CDR3 is 15 residues. The V and J ends lost 5 bases and 2 bases respectively, with 13 bases between them. Per germline, CDR1 SGHVS and CDR2 FNYEAQ. The CDR3 region is CASSLQGQAGNTIYF. CDR3 DNA: TGTGCCAGCAGCCTCCAGGGCCAGGCTGGAAACACCATATATTTT.

The chain recombines TRBV3-1 with TRBJ2-5; 9 positions match TRBD1. Per germline, CDR1 LGHDT and CDR2 YNNKEL (reference sequence). Unmatched junction bases numbered 7, after V lost 3 bases and J lost 5 bases. The CDR3 totals 15 residues. CDR3 nucleotides: TGTGCCAGCAGCCATCGACAGGGGGATGTGGAGACCCAGTACTTC. As protein: CASSHRQGDVETQYF.

This clonotype has at least ten counts. DNA of the CDR3: TGTGCCAGCAGTTCGAAGTCCCCGTATGGCTACACCTTC. Protein sequence: CASSSKSPYGYTF. The chain uses TRBV28 and TRBJ1-2; D gene ambiguous. Germline CDR1 is MDHEN and CDR2 is SYDVKM. The V end lost 4 bases, the J end lost 5 bases, and 11 bases lay between the germline ends. The CDR3 length is 13 residues.

Many counts were recorded for this clonotype. The V gene is TRBV6-5, the J gene TRBJ1-3, with 7 nucleotides matching TRBD1. Per germline, CDR1 MNHEY and CDR2 SVGAGI. The CDR3 is 14 residues long. Unmatched junction bases numbered 2, after V lost 6 bases and J lost 0 bases. CDR3 DNA sequence: TGTGCCAGCAGAGGGGGCAACTCTGGAAACACCATATATTTT. Translated, it gives CASRGGNSGNTIYF.

This clonotype showed up many times. The chain employs TRBV7-3 and TRBJ2-7, with D tentatively TRBD2 (5 bases). The V end lost 3 bases, the J end lost 5 bases, and 14 bases lay between the germline ends. The CDR3 totals 14 residues. CDR1 and CDR2 from the germline V gene are SGHTA and FQGTGA. CDR3 in amino acids: CASSLSGSGNEQYF. CDR3 nucleotide sequence: TGTGCCAGCAGCTTGAGTGGGAGTGGGAACGAGCAGTACTTC.

Only a few counts were recorded for this clonotype. The CDR3 sequence is CASSGAGIDTGELFF. The CDR3 DNA follows: TGTGCCAGCAGTGGAGCGGGGATCGACACCGGGGAGCTGTTTTTT. The chain has TRBV25-1 and TRBJ2-2, with 7 bases matching TRBD2. The junction had 5 bases not matched to a gene; V was cut back by 4 bases and J by 3 bases. Per germline, CDR1 MGHDK and CDR2 SYGVNS. CDR3 size: 15 residues. Variable domain in full (rest from reference TRBV25-1 and TRBJ2-2): EADIYQTPRYLVIGTGKKITLECSQTMGHDKMYWYQQDPGMELHLIHYSYGVNSTEKGDLSSESTVSRIRTEHFPLTLESARPSHTSQYLCASSGAGIDTGELFFGEGSRLTVL.

This clonotype was detected a few times. The chain employs TRBV28 and TRBJ2-4; 9 bases are a match to TRBD1. The length of the CDR3 is 16 residues. V lost 7 bases and J lost 2; bases outside the gene matches: 9. Germline-derived CDR1 and CDR2 are MDHEN and SYDVKM. The CDR3 DNA is TGTGCCAGCACCCCCGGACAGGGGTTCTCCAAAAACATTCAGTACTTC. Amino acid sequence: CASTPGQGFSKNIQYF.

This clonotype was seen at least ten times. This chain links TRBV19 with TRBJ1-5; D possibly corresponds to TRBD1 (5 bases). Germline V gene data show CDR1 as LNHDA and CDR2 as SQIVND (reference sequence). The CDR3 spans 15 residues. Deletions cut 5 bases from V and 0 bases from J, with 11 bases between. CDR3 amino acids: CASSSQGDSNQPQHF. The DNA for the CDR3 is TGTGCCAGTAGTTCCCAAGGGGATAGCAATCAGCCCCAGCATTTT.

This clonotype showed up many times. V gene TRBV6-1 combines with J gene TRBJ2-7; no definite D call. Germline V CDR1 and CDR2: MNHNS, SASEGT. The CDR3 has 13 amino acids. Trimming cost V 8 bases and J 0 bases, with 11 bases left between them. The CDR3 region is CASGRDSSYEQYF. The CDR3 DNA is TGTGCCAGCGGTCGAGACTCCTCCTACGAGCAGTACTTC.

This clonotype was observed at least ten times. One junction end disagrees with the germline gene, perhaps due to a read error. This rearrangement joins TRBV6-2 or TRBV6-3 to TRBJ2-7; D is unclear. This CDR3 is built from 14 residues. Germline values: CDR1 MNHEY, CDR2 SVGEGT. The CDR3 coding sequence is TGCGCCAGCAGCCCTTCCGGTCCCTCCTACGAGCAGTACTTC. It specifies CASSPSGPSYEQYF.

This clonotype was counted at least ten times. This rearrangement joins TRBV5-1 to TRBJ2-7; perhaps TRBD1 as D (6 bases). Trimming took 0 bases from V and 7 from J, leaving 14 bases between them. Germline V lookup: CDR1 SGHRS, CDR2 YFSETQ. The CDR3 runs to 14 residues. CDR3 nucleotide sequence: TGCGCCAGCAGCTTGGGAATTACAGGGAGAGAGCAGTACTTC. It specifies CASSLGITGREQYF.

In the case of this clonotype: Being one base from a much bigger clone, this may be a read error. The CDR3 DNA reads TGTGCCTGGAGTCAGGGTGACTATGGCGACACCTTC. Translating it yields CAWSQGDYGDTF. This chain connects TRBV30 to TRBJ1-2, with D possibly matching TRBD1 (5 bases). Germline V lookup: CDR1 GTSNPN, CDR2 SVGIG (reference sequence). The CDR3 contains 12 residues.

At least ten counts were recorded for this clonotype. This chain uses TRBV11-2 with TRBJ2-2; 9 bases map to TRBD2. This CDR3 spans 17 amino acids. The junction had 8 bases not matched to a gene; V was cut back by 5 bases and J by 1 base. In germline, CDR1 is SGHAT, CDR2 FQNNGV. CDR3 sequence reads: CASSKTGTSRNTGELFF. CDR3 DNA sequence: TGTGCCAGCAGCAAAACCGGGACTAGCAGGAACACCGGGGAGCTGTTTTTT.